A single sample gave rise to the 9 T cell receptor beta chains below, sequenced in a study of synovial regulatory T cells in juvenile arthritis. Using immunoSEQ multiplex PCR, the repertoire was profiled, and TCRdb retains in-frame clones only, with some absent. This table lists some 7,700 clones. Sequenced material: Treg cells from blood. The subset: remaining (HLA-DR-negative) circulating blood Treg cells. Receptor source: a donor younger than 30 with juvenile idiopathic arthritis.

The chain couples TRBV7-2 to TRBJ1-4; the TRBD1 assignment by TCRdb is unverifiable without DNA. There are 14 residues in the CDR3. No nucleotide data were recorded. CDR1 SGHTA and CDR2 FQGNSA come from the germline V gene. This CDR3 reads CASSLAGAPEKLFF.

V gene TRBV6-5 combines with J gene TRBJ2-3. There are 12 residues in the CDR3. Only the protein sequence is given. CDR1 and CDR2 from the germline V gene are MNHEY and SVGAGI. CDR3 sequence: CASRGTADTQYF.

By frequency, this clone is medium-sized (0.01 to 0.1%). The chain employs TRBV4-2 and TRBJ1-5; TCRdb designates TRBD1, a call that cannot be tested without DNA. CDR1 LGHNA and CDR2 YNFKEQ come from the germline V gene. The CDR3 covers 15 residues. No coding sequence is recorded. CDR3 region: CASSQDGQPDQPQHF.

V usage is TRBV5-6 and J usage is TRBJ2-3. CDR1 is SGHDT and CDR2 is YYEEEE in the germline V gene. The CDR3 is 11 residues long. A DNA sequence was not provided. Here the CDR3 reads CASSVSDTQYF. The variable domain in full, completed from reference TRBV5-6 and TRBJ2-3, reads DAGVTQSPTHLIKTRGQQVTLRCSPKSGHDTVSWYQQALGQGPQFIFQYYEEEERQRGNFPDRFSGHQFPNYSSELNVNALLLGDSALYLCASSVSDTQYFGPGTRLTVL.

This chain links TRBV5-1 with TRBJ1-2; the TCRdb D gene call, TRBD1, has no DNA to confirm it. This CDR3 region has 15 residues. Nucleotide data are not available. CDR1 is SGHRS, CDR2 YFSETQ, per germline. Here the CDR3 reads CASSPIITENYGYTF.

V is TRBV9 and J is TRBJ2-1; TCRdb outputs TRBD2, but without DNA this stays unchecked. Germline values: CDR1 SGDLS, CDR2 YYNGEE. The CDR3 extends over 16 amino acids. DNA is not recorded here. The CDR3 here is CASRERTSGGLNEQFF.

The V gene is TRBV2, the J gene TRBJ2-7; TCRdb picks TRBD2, but there is no DNA to check that call. This CDR3 has 11 residues. The protein alone is recorded here. Germline V CDR1 and CDR2: SNHLY, FYNNEI. The CDR3 protein is CASSGYYEQYF.

By frequency, this clone registers medium-sized. The V call is TRBV7-8, the J call TRBJ2-5; TCRdb picks TRBD2, but there is no DNA to check that call. Germline CDR1 SGHVS, CDR2 FQNEAQ. This CDR3 is 16 amino acids long. DNA was not recorded. This CDR3 reads CASSPPGDYYQETQYF.

This rearrangement joins TRBV6-1 to TRBJ1-4. Germline assignment: CDR1 MNHNS and CDR2 SASEGT. CDR3 length: 11 amino acids. The coding DNA is unavailable. The CDR3 sequence: CASEGQEKLFF.